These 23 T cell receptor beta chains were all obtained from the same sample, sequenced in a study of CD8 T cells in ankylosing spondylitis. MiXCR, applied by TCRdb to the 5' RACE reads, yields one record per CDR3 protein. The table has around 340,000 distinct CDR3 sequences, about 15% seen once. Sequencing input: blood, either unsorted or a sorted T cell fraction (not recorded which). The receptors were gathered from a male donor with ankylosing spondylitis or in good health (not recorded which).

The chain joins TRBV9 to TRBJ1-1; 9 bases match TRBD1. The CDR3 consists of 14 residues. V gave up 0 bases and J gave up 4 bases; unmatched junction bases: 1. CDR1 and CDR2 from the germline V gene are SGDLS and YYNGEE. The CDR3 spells CASSVGTGVTEAFF. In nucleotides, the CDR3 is TGTGCCAGCAGCGTAGGGACAGGGGTCACTGAAGCTTTCTTT.

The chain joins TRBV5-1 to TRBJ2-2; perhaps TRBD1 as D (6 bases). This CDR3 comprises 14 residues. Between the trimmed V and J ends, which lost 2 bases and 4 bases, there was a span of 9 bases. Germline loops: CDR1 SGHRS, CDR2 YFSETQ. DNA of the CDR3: TGCGCCAGCAGCTTTGACAGGCTCACCGGGGAGCTGTTTTTT. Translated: CASSFDRLTGELFF.

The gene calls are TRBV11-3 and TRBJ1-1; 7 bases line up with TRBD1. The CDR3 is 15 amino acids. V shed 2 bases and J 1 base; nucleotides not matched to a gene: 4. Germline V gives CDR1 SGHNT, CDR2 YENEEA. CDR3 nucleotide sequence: TGTGCCAGCAGCTTAAGATACAGGGGGAACACTGAAGCTTTCTTT. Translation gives CASSLRYRGNTEAFF.

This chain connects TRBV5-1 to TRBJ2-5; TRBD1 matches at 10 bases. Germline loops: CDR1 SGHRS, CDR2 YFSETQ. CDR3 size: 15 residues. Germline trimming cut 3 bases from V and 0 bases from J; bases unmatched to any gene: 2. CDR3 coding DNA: TGCGCCAGCAGCTGGACAGGGGGAAACCAAGAGACCCAGTACTTC. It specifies CASSWTGGNQETQYF. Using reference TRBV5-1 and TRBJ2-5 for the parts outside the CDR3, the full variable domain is KAGVTQTPRYLIKTRGQQVTLSCSPISGHRSVSWYQQTPGQGLQFLFEYFSETQRNKGNFPGRFSGRQFSNSRSEMNVSTLELGDSALYLCASSWTGGNQETQYFGPGTRLLVL.

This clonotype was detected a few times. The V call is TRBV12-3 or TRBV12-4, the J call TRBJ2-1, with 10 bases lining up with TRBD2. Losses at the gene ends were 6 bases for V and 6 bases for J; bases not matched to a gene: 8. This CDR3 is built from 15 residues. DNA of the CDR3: TGTGCCAGCAGCCCTACTAGCGGGGTCCCCAATGAGCAGTTCTTC. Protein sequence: CASSPTSGVPNEQFF.

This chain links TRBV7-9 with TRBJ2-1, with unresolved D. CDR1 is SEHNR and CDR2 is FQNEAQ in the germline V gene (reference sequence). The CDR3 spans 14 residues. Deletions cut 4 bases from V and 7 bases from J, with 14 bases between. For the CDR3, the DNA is TGTGCCAGCAGCTCAAGTCTTGGTTTGAATGAGCAGTTCTTC. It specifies CASSSSLGLNEQFF.

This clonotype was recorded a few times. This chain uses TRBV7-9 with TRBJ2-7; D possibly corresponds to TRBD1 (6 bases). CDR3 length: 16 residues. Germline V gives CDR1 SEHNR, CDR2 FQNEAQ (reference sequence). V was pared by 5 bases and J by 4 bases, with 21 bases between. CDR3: CASSQFAAGTRYEQYF. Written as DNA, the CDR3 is TGTGCCAGCAGCCAGTTTGCCGCCGGGACAAGGTACGAGCAGTACTTC.

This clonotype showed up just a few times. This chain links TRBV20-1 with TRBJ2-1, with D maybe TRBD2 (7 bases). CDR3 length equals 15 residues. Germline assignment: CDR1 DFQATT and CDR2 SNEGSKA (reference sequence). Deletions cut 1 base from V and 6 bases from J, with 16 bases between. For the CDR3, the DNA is TGCAGTGCTAGAGTAGGGGGGGAGGGCGGCAATGAGCAGTTCTTC. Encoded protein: CSARVGGEGGNEQFF.

CDR3 in DNA: TGTGCCAGCAGGTGGGGGGGCCTCTTGAACACTGAAGCTTTCTTT. Translating gives CASRWGGLLNTEAFF. This chain links TRBV25-1 with TRBJ1-1, with a tentative D call TRBD1 (6 bases). CDR3 length: 15 amino acids. CDR1 is MGHDK and CDR2 is SYGVNS in the germline V gene. Trimming cost V 6 bases and J 0 bases, with 14 bases left between them.

CDR3 protein: CASSQVAGATTYEQYF. CDR3 in DNA: TGCGCCAGCAGCCAAGTCGCGGGGGCCACTACCTACGAGCAGTACTTC. The V and J genes are TRBV4-1 and TRBJ2-7, with a possible D match to TRBD2 (7 bases). Germline loops: CDR1 MGHRA, CDR2 YSYEKL. Trimming took off 1 base at V and 2 bases at J, with 15 bases between the two ends. The CDR3 extends over 16 amino acids.

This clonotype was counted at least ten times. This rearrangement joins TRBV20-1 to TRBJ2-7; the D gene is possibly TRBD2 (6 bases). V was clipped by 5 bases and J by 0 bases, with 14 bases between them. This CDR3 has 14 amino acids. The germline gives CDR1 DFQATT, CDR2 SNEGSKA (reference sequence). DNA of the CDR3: TGCAGTGCTCTCGCCGACGGGAGCTCCTACGAGCAGTACTTC. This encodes CSALADGSSYEQYF.

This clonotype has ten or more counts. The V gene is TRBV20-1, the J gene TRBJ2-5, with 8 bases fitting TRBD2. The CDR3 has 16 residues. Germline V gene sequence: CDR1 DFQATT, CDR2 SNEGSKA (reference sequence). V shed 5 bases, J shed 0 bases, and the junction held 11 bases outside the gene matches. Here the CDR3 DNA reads TGCAGTGCTTTATCGCTGTTAGCGGGGTACCAAGAGACCCAGTACTTC. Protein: CSALSLLAGYQETQYF.

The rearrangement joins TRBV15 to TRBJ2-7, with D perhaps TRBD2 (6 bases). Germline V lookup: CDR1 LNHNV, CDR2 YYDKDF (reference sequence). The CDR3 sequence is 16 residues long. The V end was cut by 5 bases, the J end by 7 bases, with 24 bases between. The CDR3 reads CATSAGYGTERWEQYF. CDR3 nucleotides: TGTGCCACCAGCGCTGGGTATGGGACTGAAAGGTGGGAGCAGTACTTC.

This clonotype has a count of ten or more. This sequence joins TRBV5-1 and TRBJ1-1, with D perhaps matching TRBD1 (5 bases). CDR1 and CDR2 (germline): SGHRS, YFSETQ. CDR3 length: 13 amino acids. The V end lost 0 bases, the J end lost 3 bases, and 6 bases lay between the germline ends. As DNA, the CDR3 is TGCGCCAGCAGCTTGGGGGGGGACACTGAAGCTTTCTTT. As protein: CASSLGGDTEAFF.

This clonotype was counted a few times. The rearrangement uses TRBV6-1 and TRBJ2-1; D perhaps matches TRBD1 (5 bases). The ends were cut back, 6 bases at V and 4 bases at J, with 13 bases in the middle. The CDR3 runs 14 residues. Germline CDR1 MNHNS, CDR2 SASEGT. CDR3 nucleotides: TGTGCCAGCAGGCGCCTACAGGTATACAATGAGCAGTTCTTC. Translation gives CASRRLQVYNEQFF.

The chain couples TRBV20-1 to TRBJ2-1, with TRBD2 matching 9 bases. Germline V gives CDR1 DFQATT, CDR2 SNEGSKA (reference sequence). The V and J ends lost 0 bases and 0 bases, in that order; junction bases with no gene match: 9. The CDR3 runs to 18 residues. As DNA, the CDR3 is TGCAGTGCTAGAGATCCGGGACTAGCCTGGGGCTCCTACAATGAGCAGTTCTTC. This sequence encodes CSARDPGLAWGSYNEQFF.

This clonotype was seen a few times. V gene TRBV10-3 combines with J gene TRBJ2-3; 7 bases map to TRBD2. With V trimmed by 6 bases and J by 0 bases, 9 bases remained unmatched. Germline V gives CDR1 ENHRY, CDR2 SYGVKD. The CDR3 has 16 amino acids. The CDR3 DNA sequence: TGTGCCATCAGCTCGCTAGCGGAATCTAGCACAGATACGCAGTATTTT. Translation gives CAISSLAESSTDTQYF.

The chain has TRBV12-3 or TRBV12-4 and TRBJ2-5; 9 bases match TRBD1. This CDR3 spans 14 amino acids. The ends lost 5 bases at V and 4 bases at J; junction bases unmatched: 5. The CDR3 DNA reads TGTGCCAGCAGTCAAACGACAGGGGGAGAGACCCAGTACTTC. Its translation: CASSQTTGGETQYF.

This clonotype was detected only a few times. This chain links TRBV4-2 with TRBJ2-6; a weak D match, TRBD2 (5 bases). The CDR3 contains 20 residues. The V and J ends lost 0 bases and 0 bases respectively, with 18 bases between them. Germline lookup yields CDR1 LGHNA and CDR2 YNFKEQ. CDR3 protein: CASSQDLGGRGSSGANVLTF. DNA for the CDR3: TGTGCCAGCAGCCAAGATTTAGGAGGCCGAGGAAGCTCTGGGGCCAACGTCCTGACTTTC.

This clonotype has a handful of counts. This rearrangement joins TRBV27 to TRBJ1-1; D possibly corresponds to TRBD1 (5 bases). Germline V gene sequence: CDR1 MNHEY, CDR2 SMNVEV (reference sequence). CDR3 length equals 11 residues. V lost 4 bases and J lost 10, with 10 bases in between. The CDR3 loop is CASSSGGGAFF. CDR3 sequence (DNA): TGTGCCAGCAGTTCGGGGGGGGGAGCTTTCTTT.

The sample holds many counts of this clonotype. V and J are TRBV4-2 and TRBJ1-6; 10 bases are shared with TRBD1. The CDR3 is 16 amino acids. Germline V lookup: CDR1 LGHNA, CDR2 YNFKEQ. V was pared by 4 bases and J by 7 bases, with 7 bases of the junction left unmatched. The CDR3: CASSRTRDRGNSPLHF. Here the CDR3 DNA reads TGTGCCAGCAGCCGCACGAGGGACAGGGGAAATTCACCCCTCCACTTT.

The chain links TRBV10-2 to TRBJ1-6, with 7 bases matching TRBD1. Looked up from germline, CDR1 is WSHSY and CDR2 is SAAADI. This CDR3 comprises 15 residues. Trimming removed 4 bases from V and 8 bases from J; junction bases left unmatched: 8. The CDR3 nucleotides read TGCGCCAGCAGTGCTCGACAGGGTTTAGATTCACCCCTCCACTTT. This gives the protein CASSARQGLDSPLHF.

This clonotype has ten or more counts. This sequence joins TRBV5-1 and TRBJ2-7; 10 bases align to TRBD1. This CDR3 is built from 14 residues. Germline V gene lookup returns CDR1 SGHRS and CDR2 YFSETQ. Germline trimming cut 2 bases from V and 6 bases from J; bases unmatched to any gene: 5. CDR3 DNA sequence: TGCGCCAGCAGCTTTTCCCGGGACAGGGGCGAGCAGTACTTC. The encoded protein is CASSFSRDRGEQYF.